This T cell receptor beta chain was recorded in a study of blood T cell repertoires in COVID-19. Study-wide background: Both acute and convalescent COVID-19 samples were obtained from the United States, Italy and Spain. T cells, B-cell-depleted T cells, or PBMCs provided the cDNA or gDNA that served as material.

How the authors handled the data: Reference gene primer amplification gave estimated nucleated cell counts. Here immunoSEQ multiplex PCR was the method, and the copy in TCRdb shows in-frame clones only, minus some. The V and J calls and clone size were taken over from that table, and D and trimming were inferred from the DNA. The profile covers 85,000 to 100,000 clones, with just over 85% appearing a single time and about 30% taken by the ten largest. The clonotype was recovered from a man in his forties or fifties with active or convalescent COVID-19. Sequencing used peripheral blood.

The CDR3 DNA sequence: TGTGCCAGCAGTCCCGGGGACAGTTTCCTTTTCGAGGAGCTGTTTTTT. It encodes CASSPGDSFLFEELFF. The chain has TRBV28 and TRBJ2-2; 7 bases line up with TRBD1. Losses at the gene ends were 5 bases for V and 10 bases for J; bases not matched to a gene: 16. This CDR3 has 16 residues. From germline, CDR1 is MDHEN and CDR2 SYDVKM. Full variable domain (rest looked up from reference TRBV28 and TRBJ2-2): DVKVTQSSRYLVKRTGEKVFLECVQDMDHENMFWYRQDPGLGLRLIYFSYDVKMKEKGDIPEGYSVSREKKERFSLILESASTNQTSMYLCASSPGDSFLFEELFFGEGSRLTVL.